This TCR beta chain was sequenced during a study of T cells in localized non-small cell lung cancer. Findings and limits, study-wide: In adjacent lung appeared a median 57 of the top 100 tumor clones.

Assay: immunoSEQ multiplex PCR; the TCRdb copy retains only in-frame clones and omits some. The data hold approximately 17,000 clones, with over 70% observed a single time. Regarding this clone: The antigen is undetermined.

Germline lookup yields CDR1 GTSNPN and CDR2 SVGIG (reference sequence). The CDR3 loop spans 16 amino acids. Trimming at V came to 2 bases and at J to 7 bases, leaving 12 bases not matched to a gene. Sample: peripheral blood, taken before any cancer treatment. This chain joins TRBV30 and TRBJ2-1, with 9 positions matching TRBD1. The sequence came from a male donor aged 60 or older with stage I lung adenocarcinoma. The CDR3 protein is CAWSFTTGGGKNEQFF. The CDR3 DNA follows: TGTGCCTGGAGTTTTACCACAGGGGGCGGGAAGAATGAGCAGTTCTTC.